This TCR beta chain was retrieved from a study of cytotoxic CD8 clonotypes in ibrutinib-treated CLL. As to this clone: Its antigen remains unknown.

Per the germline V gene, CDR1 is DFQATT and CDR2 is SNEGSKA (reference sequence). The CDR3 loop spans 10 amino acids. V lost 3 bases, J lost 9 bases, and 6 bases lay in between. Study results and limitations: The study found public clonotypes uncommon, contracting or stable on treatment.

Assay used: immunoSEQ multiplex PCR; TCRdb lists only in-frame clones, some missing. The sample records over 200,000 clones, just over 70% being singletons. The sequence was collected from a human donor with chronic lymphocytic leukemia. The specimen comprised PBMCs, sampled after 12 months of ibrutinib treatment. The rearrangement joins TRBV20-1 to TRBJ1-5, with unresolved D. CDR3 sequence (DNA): TGCAGTGCTAGCGATGGGCCCCAGCATTTT. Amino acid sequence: CSASDGPQHF.